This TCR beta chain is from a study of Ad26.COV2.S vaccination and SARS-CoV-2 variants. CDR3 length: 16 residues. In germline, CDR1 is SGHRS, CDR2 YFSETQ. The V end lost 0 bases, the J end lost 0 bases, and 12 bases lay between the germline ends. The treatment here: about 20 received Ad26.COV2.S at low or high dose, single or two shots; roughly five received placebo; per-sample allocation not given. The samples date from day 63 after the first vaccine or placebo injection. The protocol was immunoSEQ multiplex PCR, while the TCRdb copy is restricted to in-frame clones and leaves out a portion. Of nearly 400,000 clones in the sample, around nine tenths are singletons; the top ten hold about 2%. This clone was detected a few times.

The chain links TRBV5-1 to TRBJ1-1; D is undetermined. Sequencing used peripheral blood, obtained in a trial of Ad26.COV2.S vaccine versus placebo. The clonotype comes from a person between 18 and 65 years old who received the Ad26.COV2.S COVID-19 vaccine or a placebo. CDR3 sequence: CASSLAGGDMNTEAFF. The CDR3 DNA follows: TGCGCCAGCAGCTTGGCCGGAGGAGACATGAACACTGAAGCTTTCTTT.